This TCR beta chain emerged from a study of post-analysis software for immune sequencing data. The study's findings and limits: TRBV segments more frequent in patients than in controls numbered several and included TRBV5-6, TRBV5-1 and TRBV20-1.

Remarks on this clonotype: Its specificity is not known.

Germline V CDR1 and CDR2: SQVTM, ANQGSEA. The CDR3 loop spans 13 amino acids. The V gene end was trimmed by 7 bases and the J gene end by 4 bases; junction bases not matched to a gene: 9. The authors incorporated unique molecular identifiers into the TCR beta cDNA libraries. TCRdb re-analysed the PCR reads in MiXCR, keeping a single row per CDR3 protein. The data show hundreds of thousands of distinct CDR3 sequences, around 64% seen once. Sequences were obtained from blood. The V and J genes are TRBV29-1 and TRBJ1-1, with 7 positions matching TRBD1. The TCR was taken from a girl aged 2 to 10 with multiple sclerosis. CDR3 residues: CSGGRGRGTEAFF. The CDR3 DNA follows: TGCAGCGGGGGGAGGGGGCGAGGCACTGAAGCTTTCTTT. The full variable domain, with the rest looked up from reference TRBV29-1 and TRBJ1-1, is SAVISQKPSRDICQRGTSLTIQCQVDSQVTMMFWYRQQPGQSLTLIATANQGSEATYESGFVIDKFPISRPNLTFSTLTVSNMSPEDSSIYLCSGGRGRGTEAFFGQGTRLTVV.